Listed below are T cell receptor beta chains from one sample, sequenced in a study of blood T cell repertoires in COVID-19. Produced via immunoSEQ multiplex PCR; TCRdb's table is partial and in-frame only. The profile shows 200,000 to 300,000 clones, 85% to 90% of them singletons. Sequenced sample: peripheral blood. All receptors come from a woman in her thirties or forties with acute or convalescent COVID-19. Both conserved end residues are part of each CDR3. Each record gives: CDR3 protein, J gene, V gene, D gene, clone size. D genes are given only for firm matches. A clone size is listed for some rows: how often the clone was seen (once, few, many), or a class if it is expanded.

CASSLSSNQPQHF,TRBJ1-5,TRBV5-1,-,-
CASSQGGGYTEAFF,TRBJ1-1,TRBV4-2,-,-
CASRGEGLDNEQFF,TRBJ2-1,TRBV3-1/TRBV3-2,TRBD2,-
CASSIGGPTEAFF,TRBJ1-1,TRBV19,-,-
CSVQGVYGYTF,TRBJ1-2,TRBV29-1,-,few
CASSLHRFSGNTIYF,TRBJ1-3,TRBV5-5,-,-
CASSFLGVGNQPQHF,TRBJ1-5,TRBV7-2,-,-
CASSPQGQGNTEAFF,TRBJ1-1,TRBV4-1,TRBD1,once
CASSLALAGAGGELFF,TRBJ2-2,TRBV7-2,TRBD2,-
CAWGTGSGNTIYF,TRBJ1-3,TRBV30,TRBD1,-
CASSLGPGQGNTEAFF,TRBJ1-1,TRBV5-1,TRBD1,-
CASSLGGRETQYF,TRBJ2-5,TRBV7-2,-,-
CASSYSPRGSNEKLFF,TRBJ1-4,TRBV6-5,-,-
CASSDDRGNSPNGYTF,TRBJ1-2,TRBV28,TRBD1,-
CASSPRDRAMNTEAFF,TRBJ1-1,TRBV9,TRBD1,-
CASRPEGQGYNEQFF,TRBJ2-1,TRBV5-1,TRBD1,once
CAWSRLAGGETQYF,TRBJ2-5,TRBV30,TRBD2,-
CASSGWGHGTGELFF,TRBJ2-2,TRBV2,-,-
CASSGQGTETQYF,TRBJ2-5,TRBV12-3/TRBV12-4,TRBD1,-
CATSDRLQGGSSTDTQYF,TRBJ2-3,TRBV24-1,TRBD1,-
CASSQRTSGGAGDTQYF,TRBJ2-3,TRBV4-1,TRBD2,once
CATSDSGQSNQPQHF,TRBJ1-5,TRBV24-1,-,-
CASNSRRITEAFF,TRBJ1-1,TRBV6-5,-,-
CASREEGNTEAFF,TRBJ1-1,TRBV2,-,-
CASSDGRQPNNQPQHF,TRBJ1-5,TRBV6-1,-,-
CATSDRWDREGYTF,TRBJ1-2,TRBV24-1,TRBD1,once
CSVPEDRGLSGYTF,TRBJ1-2,TRBV29-1,TRBD1,-
CASSQDEGAGNTIYF,TRBJ1-3,TRBV4-1,-,-
CASSGQGASQPQHF,TRBJ1-5,TRBV2,TRBD1,-
CASSSLERGIQYF,TRBJ2-4,TRBV7-9,-,-
CASRGTGNQPQHF,TRBJ1-5,TRBV6-5,TRBD1,few
CASSLRAGGMNTEAFF,TRBJ1-1,TRBV5-1,-,once
CASGLSRIHTF,TRBJ1-2,TRBV12-5,-,-
CASSQDPLYGYTF,TRBJ1-2,TRBV4-1,-,-
CASSGDQPQHF,TRBJ1-5,TRBV19,-,-
CASSLSVVTVNYGYTF,TRBJ1-2,TRBV27,-,-
CAIRDQSEVGSQPQHF,TRBJ1-5,TRBV10-3,-,-
CASRTGALPFSPLHF,TRBJ1-6,TRBV19,TRBD1,-
CASSPGANQPQHF,TRBJ1-5,TRBV18,-,-
CASSHLRGGGFQETQYF,TRBJ2-5,TRBV6-6,TRBD2,-
CASSWGLTDTQYF,TRBJ2-3,TRBV7-8,-,-
CASSLGDRANEKLFF,TRBJ1-4,TRBV7-9,TRBD1,-
CASSPGQGRETQYF,TRBJ2-5,TRBV2,TRBD1,-
CASSRFLGGVVNIQYF,TRBJ2-4,TRBV11-2,-,-
CASSVRQVPSYNEQFF,TRBJ2-1,TRBV25-1,-,-